Reported below is one TCR beta chain. The source of the sample is a study of technical replicates of blood from a handful of donors. Trimming left V 3 bases short and J 0 bases short, with 12 bases between. Germline assignment: CDR1 KGHSH and CDR2 LQKENI. This CDR3 has 16 residues. Some clones are missing from TCRdb's copy, which holds only in-frame ones; the method was immunoSEQ multiplex PCR. The sample records about 81,000 clones, 95% to 97% being singletons. The sample comprised T cells isolated from PBMCs. The V call is TRBV18, the J call TRBJ1-5; D is unresolved. This clonotype originated in a human donor in good health. This chain's CDR3 is CASSPGNSYSNQPQHF. The CDR3 DNA follows: TGTGCCAGCTCACCCGGAAACAGCTATAGCAATCAGCCCCAGCATTTT.